These T cell receptor beta chains were read from a single sample in a study of response to subunit inactivated influenza vaccine. TCRdb recomputed calls from the RT-PCR reads with MiXCR, one row per CDR3 protein. Seen here are around 790,000 distinct CDR3 sequences, roughly 20% observed once, and the top ten hold around 9.6%. Material: PBMCs from blood, obtained 4 to 6 days after vaccination. These receptors originate from a man in his forties or fifties who received an inactivated influenza vaccine. CDR3s include the opening cysteine and the closing phenylalanine or tryptophan. The order of the fields is J gene, clone size, D gene, V gene, CDR3 protein, CDR3 DNA. A D gene is named only where the DNA matches it firmly. The listing skips clone size in some rows; elsewhere it reads once, few, many or a size class.

j_call: TRBJ1-2; clone_size: .; d_call: .; v_call: TRBV5-6; cdr3_aa: CASSLGGFDGYTF; cdr3_nt: TGTGCCAGCAGCTTAGGAGGGTTCGATGGCTACACCTTC
j_call: TRBJ2-7; clone_size: .; d_call: TRBD2; v_call: TRBV2; cdr3_aa: CASTLATREQYF; cdr3_nt: TGTGCCAGCACACTAGCGACTCGCGAGCAGTACTTC
j_call: TRBJ1-6; clone_size: many; d_call: .; v_call: TRBV10-3; cdr3_aa: CAISEGQSNSPLHF; cdr3_nt: TGTGCCATCAGTGAGGGACAGTCAAATTCACCCCTCCACTTT
j_call: TRBJ2-1; clone_size: few; d_call: TRBD2; v_call: TRBV5-1; cdr3_aa: CASRPTSGSRNEQFF; cdr3_nt: TGCGCCAGCAGGCCTACTAGCGGGTCTAGGAATGAGCAGTTCTTC
j_call: TRBJ2-1; clone_size: .; d_call: TRBD1; v_call: TRBV12-3/TRBV12-4; cdr3_aa: CASLGTDNEQFF; cdr3_nt: TGTGCCAGCCTAGGGACAGACAATGAGCAGTTCTTC
j_call: TRBJ2-2; clone_size: .; d_call: .; v_call: TRBV7-9; cdr3_aa: CASSSRNTGGETGELFF; cdr3_nt: TGTGCCAGCAGCTCCCGGAACACTGGCGGGGAGACCGGGGAGCTGTTTTTT
j_call: TRBJ1-1; clone_size: .; d_call: TRBD1; v_call: TRBV29-1; cdr3_aa: CSVYHGTGFNTEAFF; cdr3_nt: TGCAGCGTTTACCATGGGACAGGTTTTAACACTGAAGCTTTCTTT
j_call: TRBJ1-5; clone_size: .; d_call: .; v_call: TRBV12-3/TRBV12-4; cdr3_aa: CASRGVEGNQPQHF; cdr3_nt: TGTGCCAGCAGGGGGGTGGAGGGCAATCAGCCCCAGCATTTT
j_call: TRBJ2-4; clone_size: .; d_call: .; v_call: TRBV7-6; cdr3_aa: CASSPAPGGQNIQYF; cdr3_nt: TGTGCCAGCAGCCCAGCCCCGGGTGGGCAAAACATTCAGTACTTC
j_call: TRBJ2-2; clone_size: few; d_call: .; v_call: TRBV28; cdr3_aa: CASSLGEQGAGELFF; cdr3_nt: TGTGCCAGCAGTTTGGGGGAACAGGGTGCCGGGGAGCTGTTTTTT
j_call: TRBJ1-1; clone_size: .; d_call: .; v_call: TRBV3-1; cdr3_aa: CASNKGLNTEAFF; cdr3_nt: TGTGCCAGCAACAAGGGCTTGAACACTGAAGCTTTCTTT
j_call: TRBJ2-5; clone_size: .; d_call: .; v_call: TRBV5-1; cdr3_aa: CASSLAVREETQYF; cdr3_nt: TGCGCCAGCAGCTTGGCCGTCAGGGAGGAGACCCAGTACTTC
j_call: TRBJ2-7; clone_size: .; d_call: .; v_call: TRBV6-5; cdr3_aa: CASSYGGSPAYEQYF; cdr3_nt: TGTGCCAGCAGTTACGGGGGTTCCCCAGCCTACGAGCAGTACTTC
j_call: TRBJ2-1; clone_size: .; d_call: TRBD2; v_call: TRBV4-3; cdr3_aa: CASSQVALAGGFQFF; cdr3_nt: TGCGCCAGCAGCCAAGTAGCCCTAGCGGGAGGGTTTCAGTTCTTC
j_call: TRBJ2-3; clone_size: few; d_call: TRBD2; v_call: TRBV20-1; cdr3_aa: CSAPKGGRGGDTQYF; cdr3_nt: TGCAGTGCCCCGAAGGGCGGGAGAGGTGGAGATACGCAGTATTTT
j_call: TRBJ2-7; clone_size: few; d_call: TRBD2; v_call: TRBV6-2/TRBV6-3; cdr3_aa: CASSYSISGLAGALYEQYF; cdr3_nt: TGTGCCAGCAGTTACTCAATCTCGGGACTAGCGGGGGCTCTCTACGAGCAGTACTTC
j_call: TRBJ2-1; clone_size: few; d_call: TRBD2; v_call: TRBV6-4; cdr3_aa: CASSEQTSGGLDEQFF; cdr3_nt: TGTGCCAGCAGTGAGCAGACTAGCGGGGGTCTGGATGAGCAGTTCTTC
j_call: TRBJ2-1; clone_size: few; d_call: TRBD2; v_call: TRBV5-5; cdr3_aa: CASTRLGEGWNEQFF; cdr3_nt: TGTGCCAGCACCCGCCTGGGGGAGGGGTGGAATGAGCAGTTCTTC
j_call: TRBJ2-6; clone_size: .; d_call: .; v_call: TRBV20-1; cdr3_aa: CSASTPGSVSGANVLTF; cdr3_nt: TGCAGTGCTAGTACGCCAGGGAGTGTCTCTGGGGCCAACGTCCTGACTTTC
j_call: TRBJ2-7; clone_size: .; d_call: TRBD1; v_call: TRBV13; cdr3_aa: CASSSGQGSLEQYF; cdr3_nt: TGTGCCAGCAGCTCGGGACAGGGAAGTCTAGAGCAGTACTTC
j_call: TRBJ2-2; clone_size: .; d_call: .; v_call: TRBV6-2/TRBV6-3; cdr3_aa: CASSYAGAGELFF; cdr3_nt: TGTGCCAGCAGTTACGCCGGGGCCGGGGAGCTGTTTTTT
j_call: TRBJ2-1; clone_size: few; d_call: TRBD2; v_call: TRBV7-7; cdr3_aa: CASSPPGLAGSEQFF; cdr3_nt: TGTGCCAGCAGCCCCCCGGGACTAGCGGGAAGTGAGCAGTTCTTC
j_call: TRBJ2-7; clone_size: many; d_call: TRBD1; v_call: TRBV5-1; cdr3_aa: CASSSGTGVSYEQYF; cdr3_nt: TGCGCCAGCAGCTCAGGGACAGGGGTCTCCTACGAGCAGTACTTC
j_call: TRBJ1-2; clone_size: .; d_call: .; v_call: TRBV11-1; cdr3_aa: CASSLEPAGAHTF; cdr3_nt: TGTGCCAGCAGCTTAGAGCCGGCGGGGGCCCACACCTTC
j_call: TRBJ2-7; clone_size: few; d_call: .; v_call: TRBV5-6; cdr3_aa: CASSFGTLYEQYF; cdr3_nt: TGTGCCAGCAGCTTCGGGACTCTGTACGAGCAGTACTTC
j_call: TRBJ2-3; clone_size: .; d_call: .; v_call: TRBV20-1; cdr3_aa: CSARLDLETSTDTQYF; cdr3_nt: TGCAGTGCTAGATTAGACTTAGAGACTAGCACAGATACGCAGTATTTT
j_call: TRBJ2-5; clone_size: .; d_call: .; v_call: TRBV20-1; cdr3_aa: CSARGGVGETQYF; cdr3_nt: TGCAGTGCTAGGGGGGGTGTTGGTGAGACCCAGTACTTC
j_call: TRBJ2-7; clone_size: many; d_call: .; v_call: TRBV3-1; cdr3_aa: CASSHVGTYEQYF; cdr3_nt: TGTGCCAGCAGCCATGTAGGAACCTACGAGCAGTACTTC
j_call: TRBJ2-1; clone_size: .; d_call: TRBD1; v_call: TRBV4-1; cdr3_aa: CASSQIGTGQYNEQFF; cdr3_nt: TGCGCCAGCAGCCAGATTGGGACAGGGCAATACAATGAGCAGTTCTTC
j_call: TRBJ1-1; clone_size: few; d_call: .; v_call: TRBV4-1; cdr3_aa: CASSHGRGLDTEAFF; cdr3_nt: TGCGCCAGCAGCCACGGGCGGGGACTAGACACTGAAGCTTTCTTT
j_call: TRBJ2-5; clone_size: few; d_call: TRBD1; v_call: TRBV29-1; cdr3_aa: CSVNRGGETQYF; cdr3_nt: TGCAGCGTGAACAGGGGTGGTGAGACCCAGTACTTC
j_call: TRBJ2-7; clone_size: .; d_call: TRBD1; v_call: TRBV5-6; cdr3_aa: CASSRRQGTAYEQYF; cdr3_nt: TGTGCCAGCAGCCGGAGACAGGGGACGGCCTACGAGCAGTACTTC
j_call: TRBJ2-3; clone_size: few; d_call: .; v_call: TRBV29-1; cdr3_aa: CSVERSRGRRTDTQYF; cdr3_nt: TGCAGCGTTGAGAGAAGTAGGGGGAGGCGCACAGATACGCAGTATTTT
j_call: TRBJ1-5; clone_size: .; d_call: .; v_call: TRBV7-2; cdr3_aa: CASSWSGGNQPQHF; cdr3_nt: TGTGCCAGCAGCTGGTCAGGGGGCAATCAGCCCCAGCATTTT
j_call: TRBJ1-1; clone_size: few; d_call: .; v_call: TRBV7-2; cdr3_aa: CASSLVLAGDGHTEAFF; cdr3_nt: TGTGCCAGCAGCTTAGTTTTGGCAGGGGATGGTCACACTGAAGCTTTCTTT
j_call: TRBJ2-3; clone_size: .; d_call: .; v_call: TRBV12-3/TRBV12-4; cdr3_aa: CATTSRPDTQYF; cdr3_nt: TGTGCCACCACCTCACGCCCAGATACGCAGTATTTT
j_call: TRBJ2-5; clone_size: .; d_call: .; v_call: TRBV5-4; cdr3_aa: CASSQDEGETQYF; cdr3_nt: TGTGCCAGCAGCCAAGACGAAGGGGAGACCCAGTACTTC
j_call: TRBJ1-5; clone_size: few; d_call: .; v_call: TRBV20-1; cdr3_aa: CSAVRGHNQPQHF; cdr3_nt: TGCAGTGCCGTGCGGGGGCACAATCAGCCCCAGCATTTT
j_call: TRBJ2-1; clone_size: .; d_call: TRBD1; v_call: TRBV9; cdr3_aa: CASSLRDRGRSNEQFF; cdr3_nt: TGTGCCAGCAGCCTCCGGGACAGGGGGCGCAGCAATGAGCAGTTCTTC
j_call: TRBJ2-1; clone_size: few; d_call: .; v_call: TRBV12-3/TRBV12-4; cdr3_aa: CASSPLWGTEQFF; cdr3_nt: TGTGCCAGCAGTCCCCTTTGGGGTACTGAGCAGTTCTTC
j_call: TRBJ1-1; clone_size: few; d_call: .; v_call: TRBV7-3; cdr3_aa: CASSLSPLDPTPALF; cdr3_nt: TGTGCCAGCAGCTTATCCCCCCTGGACCCAACCCCAGCTCTCTTT
j_call: TRBJ1-2; clone_size: .; d_call: TRBD1; v_call: TRBV6-4; cdr3_aa: CASSGRDSNYGYTF; cdr3_nt: TGTGCCAGCAGTGGCCGGGACAGCAACTATGGCTACACCTTC
j_call: TRBJ1-1; clone_size: many; d_call: .; v_call: TRBV4-2; cdr3_aa: CASSTHKNTEAFF; cdr3_nt: TGTGCCAGCAGCACCCACAAGAACACTGAAGCTTTCTTT
j_call: TRBJ2-1; clone_size: .; d_call: .; v_call: TRBV7-6; cdr3_aa: CASSLARGGTYNEQFF; cdr3_nt: TGTGCCAGCAGCTTAGCCAGGGGGGGGACCTACAATGAGCAGTTCTTC
j_call: TRBJ2-5; clone_size: many; d_call: .; v_call: TRBV6-5; cdr3_aa: CASSYAETQYF; cdr3_nt: TGTGCCAGCAGTTACGCTGAGACCCAGTACTTC
j_call: TRBJ2-7; clone_size: few; d_call: .; v_call: TRBV6-2/TRBV6-3; cdr3_aa: CASSRTVSGPNPYEQYF; cdr3_nt: TGTGCCAGCAGCCGGACAGTTTCCGGGCCAAACCCTTACGAGCAGTACTTC
j_call: TRBJ2-7; clone_size: few; d_call: TRBD2; v_call: TRBV5-5; cdr3_aa: CASSKAGAIYEQYF; cdr3_nt: TGTGCCAGCAGCAAAGCGGGGGCAATCTACGAGCAGTACTTC
j_call: TRBJ1-2; clone_size: few; d_call: .; v_call: TRBV28; cdr3_aa: CASSETTNWRGYTF; cdr3_nt: TGTGCCAGCAGCGAAACTACCAATTGGCGTGGCTACACCTTC
j_call: TRBJ1-2; clone_size: few; d_call: .; v_call: TRBV5-1; cdr3_aa: CASSLGRAANYGYTF; cdr3_nt: TGCGCCAGCAGCTTGGGGCGGGCTGCTAACTATGGCTACACCTTC
j_call: TRBJ1-2; clone_size: many; d_call: .; v_call: TRBV7-6; cdr3_aa: CASSLAMGAGPSANYGYTF; cdr3_nt: TGTGCCAGCAGCTTAGCGATGGGGGCAGGGCCTTCAGCTAACTATGGCTACACCTTC
j_call: TRBJ2-2; clone_size: few; d_call: TRBD1; v_call: TRBV4-2; cdr3_aa: CASSVPGTANTGELFF; cdr3_nt: TGTGCCAGCAGCGTACCCGGGACAGCGAACACCGGGGAGCTGTTTTTT
j_call: TRBJ2-5; clone_size: few; d_call: TRBD2; v_call: TRBV20-1; cdr3_aa: CSEFSGGRETQYF; cdr3_nt: TGCAGTGAATTCTCGGGGGGGCGAGAGACCCAGTACTTC
j_call: TRBJ2-1; clone_size: many; d_call: TRBD2; v_call: TRBV11-1; cdr3_aa: CASSPTSGIGLGFYNEQFF; cdr3_nt: TGTGCCAGCAGCCCCACTAGCGGGATCGGTCTCGGGTTCTACAATGAGCAGTTCTTC